A selection of T cell receptor beta chains follows, all from one sample in a study of cytotoxic CD8 clonotypes in ibrutinib-treated CLL. Sequenced by immunoSEQ multiplex PCR; TCRdb stores in-frame clones only, minus some. The table lists around 70,000 clones, around 80% of them singletons. This material consisted of PBMCs, taken at disease progression, from a patient treated with ibrutinib. The origin of the receptors is a human donor with chronic lymphocytic leukemia. CDR3s include the opening cysteine and the closing phenylalanine or tryptophan. D genes are given only for firm matches. The size field is filled for only some rows; it gives once, few, many or a size class.

TRBJ2-4 - - TRBV18 TGTGCCAGCTCACCACCAGGGGAAGCCAAAAACATTCAGTACTTC CASSPPGEAKNIQYF
TRBJ2-7 - - TRBV11-2 TGTGCCAGCAGCTTAGGGACAGACTACGAGCAGTACTTC CASSLGTDYEQYF
TRBJ2-7 once - TRBV11-3 TGTGCCAGCAGTTCGACTCGGGGCCCTGGGAAGCAGTACTTC CASSSTRGPGKQYF
TRBJ2-1 - TRBD2 TRBV4-2 TGTGCCAGCAGCCGGGCAACTAGCGGGGGGGGGTTCTTC CASSRATSGGGFF
TRBJ2-1 - - TRBV7-9 TGTGCCAGCAGCTTTTTGGAGGAAACCTACAATGAGCAGTTCTTC CASSFLEETYNEQFF
TRBJ1-5 - TRBD1 TRBV5-6 TGTGCCAGCAGCTTGACAGGGGGCTTGAGCAATCAGCCCCAGCATTTT CASSLTGGLSNQPQHF
TRBJ2-1 - TRBD2 TRBV4-1 TGCGCCAGCAGCCAAGAACGGGGGCCAGCGGGGGGCCGTGAGCAGTTCTTC CASSQERGPAGGREQFF
TRBJ1-6 - - TRBV13 TGTGCCAGCAGAGGCCTTGGGAGATTTAATTCACCCCTCCACTTT CASRGLGRFNSPLHF
TRBJ2-7 - - TRBV5-1 TGCGCCAGCAGCCGGAACTACGAGCAGTACTTC CASSRNYEQYF
TRBJ1-2 - - TRBV28 TGTGCCAGCAGTTCACAGCGCCCTAGGTATGGCTACACCTTC CASSSQRPRYGYTF
TRBJ2-7 medium-sized - TRBV11-2 TGTGCCAGCAGCTTAGGCCCAGGGGGGATACTCTACGAGCAGTACTTC CASSLGPGGILYEQYF
TRBJ1-1 once - TRBV7-7 TGTGCCAGCAGCAAAAATCGGAACACTGAAGCTTTCTTT CASSKNRNTEAFF
TRBJ1-2 once - TRBV10-3 TGTGCCATCAACCGGGACACTTCTAACTATGGCTACACCTTC CAINRDTSNYGYTF
TRBJ2-7 few TRBD1 TRBV6-6 TGTGCCAGCAGCTTGCGACAGGGAATTTGGGACTACGAGCAGTACTTC CASSLRQGIWDYEQYF
TRBJ2-7 once - TRBV19 TGTGCCAGTAGTATAGCTCCAGCCTCCTACGAGCAGTACTTC CASSIAPASYEQYF
TRBJ2-7 - - TRBV7-8 TGTGCCAGCAGCCCAAGAAGGGTAGCCCGGTTCGAGCAGTACTTC CASSPRRVARFEQYF
TRBJ1-2 - - TRBV19 TGTGCCACCGCACCTCAGGGGAACTATGGCTACACCTTC CATAPQGNYGYTF
TRBJ2-2 once TRBD1 TRBV5-4 TGTGCCAGCAGCTTTCCAGGGGGCACCGGGGAGCTGTTTTTT CASSFPGGTGELFF
TRBJ1-2 few TRBD1 TRBV6-5 TGTGCCAGCAGTTTCAACCAAGGACAGGGAAGTGGCTACACCTTC CASSFNQGQGSGYTF
TRBJ1-1 few - TRBV28 TGTGCCAGCAGTTTAACTGGACAGTTCCTTATGAACACTGAAGCTTTCTTT CASSLTGQFLMNTEAFF
TRBJ2-7 - - TRBV11-2 TGTGCCAGCAGCTTAGAAGTCGTAGGGTTCTCCTACGAGCAGTACTTC CASSLEVVGFSYEQYF
TRBJ2-7 - - TRBV5-6 TGTGCCAGCAGCTTACTGACTGACTGGGGTTACGAGCAGTACTTC CASSLLTDWGYEQYF
TRBJ1-1 few - TRBV6-1 TGTGCCAGCAGTGAAGTGGTGCGGGGAGCTTTCTTT CASSEVVRGAFF
TRBJ2-2 once TRBD2 TRBV5-4 TGTGCCAGCAGCCAGGGCGCGGGACTAGCGGGGGGAGGTACCGGGGAGCTGTTTTTT CASSQGAGLAGGGTGELFF
TRBJ1-2 few - TRBV5-1 TGCGCCAGCAGCTTGGGCCAGGAGTACTATGGCTACACCTTC CASSLGQEYYGYTF
TRBJ2-7 - - TRBV28 TGTGCCAGCAGTTTGTTCGGGCCCTGGGAGCAGTACTTC CASSLFGPWEQYF
TRBJ2-3 - - TRBV5-1 TGCGCCAGCAACCCCGGACTCCGAAGCACAGATACGCAGTATTTT CASNPGLRSTDTQYF
TRBJ1-1 - TRBD1 TRBV5-6 TGTGCCAGCAGCTTTTTACAGGGGGCCCTCTACACTGAAGCTTTCTTT CASSFLQGALYTEAFF
TRBJ2-2 - - TRBV6-6 TGTGCCAGCAGTTTTACGGGAGCCGGGGAGCTGTTTTTT CASSFTGAGELFF